This record looks at one TCR beta chain sequence and its context. The antigen is not known. This sample was taken from a study of radiotherapy plus CTLA-4 blockade in lung cancer. Study results and caveats: TCR clones originating in tumors grew in number in blood after radiotherapy plus ipilimumab.

The study treated chemo-refractory metastatic non-small-cell lung cancer patients with focal radiation plus ipilimumab CTLA-4 blockade. This table comes from immunoSEQ multiplex PCR, and its TCRdb copy is limited to in-frame clones, with some not included. The sample contains roughly 66,000 clones, over 75% of which appear only once. Per germline, CDR1 MRHNA and CDR2 SNTAGT. V dropped 3 bases and J dropped 4 bases, with 8 bases sitting between them. CDR3 size: 13 residues. The source of this sequence is a human donor with non-small cell lung cancer who had a partial response to radiotherapy plus ipilimumab. This sequence joins TRBV6-4 and TRBJ2-3, with D unclear. The sequencing here drew on peripheral blood, taken from a patient treated with radiotherapy plus ipilimumab. The CDR3 bases are TGTGCCAGCAGTGAGACAAGGCCAGATACGCAGTATTTT. This translates into CASSETRPDTQYF.